The 32 T cell receptor beta chains listed next were all sequenced from one sample in a study of T cells in Graves' hyperthyroidism and ophthalmopathy. TCR beta CDR3 sequences were amplified from RNA transcripts. Initially, a first-round RT-PCR of the TCR CDR3 employed the HTBI primer set. TCRdb reanalysed the multiplex PCR reads using MiXCR and keeps one entry per CDR3 protein. In the table there are 130,000 to 150,000 distinct CDR3 sequences, more than 20% of which are singletons. Sequences were obtained from blood. The receptors come from a woman between 45 and 65 years old with Graves' hyperthyroidism that later progressed to Graves' ophthalmopathy.

The CDR3 here is CASIQRANTEAFF. Written as DNA, the CDR3 is TGTGCCAGCATTCAACGGGCTAACACTGAAGCTTTCTTT. The rearrangement joins TRBV7-7 to TRBJ1-1; D unclear. CDR1 and CDR2 (germline): SSHAT, FNYEAQ (reference sequence). Between the trimmed V and J ends, which lost 7 bases and 2 bases, there was a span of 11 bases. The CDR3 extends over 13 amino acids.

This clonotype has at least ten counts. The chain carries TRBV3-1 and TRBJ2-1; 15 bases match TRBD2. The trim removed 4 bases at V and 7 bases at J, leaving 2 bases unmatched. CDR1 and CDR2 from the germline V gene are LGHDT and YNNKEL (reference sequence). The CDR3 has 15 amino acids. For the CDR3, the DNA is TGTGCCAGCAGCCCGGGACTAGCGGGAGGTAATGAGCAGTTCTTC. Amino acids: CASSPGLAGGNEQFF.

The J gene is TRBJ1-2, the V gene TRBV12-3 or TRBV12-4; 7 bases agree with TRBD1. With V trimmed by 0 bases and J by 4 bases, 8 bases remained unmatched. The CDR3 is 16 residues long. This CDR3 reads CASSLARTGSPYGYTF. The CDR3 bases are TGTGCCAGCAGTTTAGCCCGGACAGGTTCCCCCTATGGCTACACCTTC.

This clonotype was seen repeatedly, ten times or more. This chain links TRBV15 with TRBJ2-3; 10 nucleotides match TRBD2. From germline, CDR1 is LNHNV and CDR2 YYDKDF (reference sequence). This CDR3 has 15 residues. Unmatched junction bases numbered 4, after V lost 5 bases and J lost 2 bases. For the CDR3, the DNA is TGTGCCACCAGCCTAGCGGGAGCTTCCACAGATACGCAGTATTTT. It yields the protein CATSLAGASTDTQYF.

This clonotype has at least ten counts. V is TRBV3-1 and J is TRBJ2-7; TRBD1 agrees at 10 bases. The CDR3 length is 14 residues. V lost 3 bases, J lost 6 bases, and 5 bases stayed unmatched. Germline loops: CDR1 LGHDT, CDR2 YNNKEL (reference sequence). The CDR3 nucleotides read TGTGCCAGCAGCCACGGGACAGGGGCAGGCGAGCAGTACTTC. It encodes CASSHGTGAGEQYF.

The chain has TRBV5-4 and TRBJ2-1; D gene uncertain. The CDR3 is 18 amino acids. With 5 bases removed from V and 0 bases from J, the gap between germline ends came to 21 bases. Per germline, CDR1 SGHNT and CDR2 YYREEE (reference sequence). For the CDR3, the DNA is TGTGCCAGCAGATCCTCAGTGGGTTCGGTTAGCTCCTACAATGAGCAGTTCTTC. It encodes CASRSSVGSVSSYNEQFF.

This clonotype occurred once. The chain couples TRBV28 to TRBJ2-7, with 9 positions matching TRBD2. Germline lookup yields CDR1 MDHEN and CDR2 SYDVKM. V trimming: 8 bases; J trimming: 6 bases; junction bases outside the gene matches: 8. The CDR3 contains 13 residues. CDR3: CASQPGGGAEQYF. CDR3 DNA: TGTGCCAGCCAACCCGGCGGGGGGGCCGAGCAGTACTTC.

This clonotype was observed a few times. V usage is TRBV14 and J usage is TRBJ1-1, with D perhaps TRBD1 (6 bases). Germline V CDR1 and CDR2: SGHDN, FVKESK. The CDR3 extends over 14 amino acids. V dropped 4 bases and J dropped 1 base, with 10 bases sitting between them. The CDR3 loop reads CASSRRTANTEAFF. Here the CDR3 DNA reads TGTGCCAGCAGCCGCCGGACAGCGAACACTGAAGCTTTCTTT.

This clonotype has ten or more counts. The J gene is TRBJ2-5, the V gene TRBV20-1; possibly TRBD1 or TRBD2 for D (5 bases each). Trimming cost V 5 bases and J 9 bases, with 25 bases left between them. Germline V gene sequence: CDR1 DFQATT, CDR2 SNEGSKA (reference sequence). The CDR3 sequence is 15 residues long. CDR3 DNA: TGCAGTGCTCGCCCCCCGGGACGGAAAAAGGAGGCCCAGTACTTC. Amino acid sequence: CSARPPGRKKEAQYF.

This clonotype was seen more than once but under ten times. The chain combines TRBV28 with TRBJ2-1; 7 nucleotides agree with TRBD2. The CDR3 contains 14 residues. V lost 2 bases, J lost 12 bases, and 10 bases stayed unmatched. Germline CDR1 reads MDHEN; CDR2 reads SYDVKM. CDR3 amino acids: CASSLMAGEGGQFF. The CDR3 DNA is TGTGCCAGCAGTTTAATGGCGGGAGAGGGTGGGCAGTTCTTC.

The genes are TRBV7-9 and TRBJ1-5, with 7 bases aligning to TRBD1. V trimming: 1 base; J trimming: 5 bases; junction bases outside the gene matches: 5. There are 15 residues in the CDR3. Germline V gene sequence: CDR1 SEHNR, CDR2 FQNEAQ (reference sequence). Here the CDR3 DNA reads TGTGCCAGCAGCTTAGTGGCAGGGGGGGATCAGCCCCAGCATTTT. It codes for CASSLVAGGDQPQHF.

This clonotype was recorded many times. The rearrangement uses TRBV30 and TRBJ1-3, with D unresolved. V lost 5 bases to trimming and J lost 5 bases, with 7 bases between them. The CDR3 loop spans 11 amino acids. CDR1 GTSNPN and CDR2 SVGIG come from the germline V gene (reference sequence). CDR3 residues: CAWGTRNTIYF. The CDR3 nucleotides are TGTGCCTGGGGTACCCGAAACACCATATATTTT.

This clonotype was observed many times. The chain carries TRBV29-1 and TRBJ2-5; tentatively, D is TRBD1 (5 bases). Trimming removed 6 bases at V and 1 base at J, with 15 bases between. The CDR3 extends over 14 amino acids. CDR1 is SQVTM, CDR2 ANQGSEA, per germline. CDR3 coding DNA: TGCAGCGTGCGAGTAGTGGGGCCCCAAGAGACCCAGTACTTC. It codes for CSVRVVGPQETQYF.

This clonotype was counted only a few times. This rearrangement joins TRBV20-1 to TRBJ2-4; maybe TRBD2 (5 bases). The CDR3 totals 16 residues. Germline V lookup: CDR1 DFQATT, CDR2 SNEGSKA (reference sequence). Trimming shortened V by 2 bases and J by 9 bases, and 23 bases separated the two germline ends. The CDR3 protein is CSARPTRRQPPVIQYF. The CDR3, as DNA: TGCAGTGCTAGACCGACGAGGAGGCAGCCCCCAGTCATTCAGTACTTC.

This clonotype was picked up many times. The rearrangement uses TRBV13 and TRBJ2-1; the match to TRBD1 covers 11 bases. This CDR3 contains 18 residues. J lost 1 base, V lost 4 bases, and 9 bases had no gene match. Germline-derived CDR1 and CDR2 are PRHDT and FYEKMQ (reference sequence). The CDR3: CASSYRDRGEGSYNEQFF. DNA of the CDR3: TGTGCCAGCAGCTACCGGGACAGGGGGGAGGGGTCCTACAATGAGCAGTTCTTC.

In this sample, this clonotype turned up many times. The gene calls are TRBV2 and TRBJ2-1, with 7 bases aligning to TRBD1. With 6 bases clipped from V and 9 bases from J, the junction kept 5 bases outside the gene matches. The CDR3 is made up of 12 amino acids. Germline CDR1 SNHLY, CDR2 FYNNEI. CDR3 in amino acids: CASRVTGVEQFF. For the CDR3, the DNA is TGTGCCAGCAGGGTCACAGGGGTTGAGCAGTTCTTC.

This clonotype was detected many times. The genes are TRBV7-2 and TRBJ2-5; D may be TRBD1 (5 bases). The CDR3 has 15 residues. V was shortened by 3 bases and J by 7 bases, with 18 bases between the two germline ends. Germline lookup yields CDR1 SGHTA and CDR2 FQGNSA. The CDR3 sequence: CASSLMTAREGTQYF. The CDR3 region has the DNA TGTGCCAGCAGCTTGATGACAGCCCGAGAAGGGACCCAGTACTTC.

The CDR3: CASSLYGGSGETQYF. In nucleotides, the CDR3 is TGTGCCAGCAGCTTATATGGCGGGAGCGGGGAGACCCAGTACTTC. V gene TRBV7-3 combines with J gene TRBJ2-5; TRBD2 aligns across 7 bases. This CDR3 spans 15 amino acids. Losses at the gene ends were 2 bases for V and 5 bases for J; bases not matched to a gene: 8. Germline V CDR1 and CDR2: SGHTA, FQGTGA.

In its sample, this clonotype was seen many times. The chain links TRBV3-1 to TRBJ1-4; D is possibly TRBD1 (6 bases). V was trimmed by 4 bases and J by 7 bases, leaving 16 bases between them. In germline, CDR1 is LGHDT, CDR2 YNNKEL (reference sequence). The CDR3 spans 15 residues. As DNA, the CDR3 is TGTGCCAGCAGCCCCTCGGGAGGGGGAGCTGAAAAACTGTTTTTT. Protein: CASSPSGGGAEKLFF.

This CDR3 is CASSPRGVAQYF. As DNA, the CDR3 is TGTGCCAGCAGCCCACGCGGGGTAGCGCAGTATTTT. The rearrangement links TRBV2 to TRBJ2-3, with D perhaps matching TRBD2 (6 bases). The germline CDR1 and CDR2 sequences are SNHLY and FYNNEI. V gave up 6 bases and J gave up 10 bases, with 14 bases separating them. The CDR3 runs 12 residues. The whole variable domain, filled in from reference TRBV2 and TRBJ2-3, reads EPEVTQTPSHQVTQMGQEVILRCVPISNHLYFYWYRQILGQKVEFLVSFYNNEISEKSEIFDDQFSVERPDGSNFTLKIRSTKLEDSAMYFCASSPRGVAQYFGPGTRLTVL.

This clonotype was seen repeatedly, ten times or more. The chain carries TRBV7-8 and TRBJ2-1; D gene uncertain. CDR3 length equals 16 residues. Trimming shortened V by 5 bases and J by 0 bases, and 14 bases separated the two germline ends. The germline V gene has CDR1 SGHVS and CDR2 FQNEAQ. The CDR3 DNA is TGTGCCAGCAGCCCTAGGACGCTAAGCTCCTACAATGAGCAGTTCTTC. It is translated as CASSPRTLSSYNEQFF.

In this sample, this clonotype turned up a few times. The gene calls are TRBV6-1 and TRBJ1-6; a possible D gene is TRBD1 (6 bases). The germline V gene encodes CDR1 MNHNS and CDR2 SASEGT. V was trimmed by 7 bases and J by 4 bases, leaving 14 bases between them. The CDR3 is 15 amino acids. CDR3 coding DNA: TGTGCCAGCATGGGCGGGGGGGCGTATAATTCACCCCTCCACTTT. It encodes CASMGGGAYNSPLHF.

This clonotype was seen only a few times. The chain couples TRBV4-2 to TRBJ2-1; D is unclear. This CDR3 has 14 residues. The V gene lost 0 bases and the J gene lost 0 bases, with 3 bases spanning the gap. CDR1 and CDR2 (germline): LGHNA, YNFKEQ. CDR3 loop: CASSQDRSYNEQFF. The DNA for the CDR3 is TGTGCCAGCAGCCAAGATCGCTCCTACAATGAGCAGTTCTTC.

The chain recombines TRBV7-9 with TRBJ1-6; D is possibly TRBD1 (5 bases). The germline CDR1 and CDR2 sequences are SEHNR and FQNEAQ (reference sequence). Trimming removed 1 base from V and 7 bases from J, with 11 bases in between. The CDR3 length is 15 residues. The CDR3 region has the DNA TGTGCCAGCAGCTTAGAGGCAGGGTTAAATTCACCCCTCCACTTT. Translation gives CASSLEAGLNSPLHF.

This clonotype was counted ten times or more. The V call is TRBV20-1, the J call TRBJ1-2, with D uncertain. Between the trimmed V and J ends, which lost 3 bases and 4 bases, there was a span of 15 bases. The V gene's germline CDR1 is DFQATT and CDR2 SNEGSKA (reference sequence). This CDR3 spans 14 amino acids. The CDR3, as DNA: TGCAGTGCTAGCCCTGCGCGGCTGAGCTATGGCTACACCTTC. Protein: CSASPARLSYGYTF.

Only a few counts were recorded for this clonotype. The chain joins TRBV20-1 to TRBJ2-7; the D gene is possibly TRBD1 (7 bases). CDR1 and CDR2 from the germline V gene are DFQATT and SNEGSKA (reference sequence). The CDR3 is made up of 15 amino acids. V gave up 5 bases and J gave up 2 bases, with 19 bases separating them. The CDR3 loop is CSAAGQLIGPYEQYF. Written as DNA, the CDR3 is TGCAGTGCTGCGGGACAGCTGATAGGCCCCTACGAGCAGTACTTC.

The rearrangement joins TRBV18 to TRBJ1-1; a possible D gene is TRBD1 (6 bases). The CDR3 runs to 16 residues. Per the germline V gene, CDR1 is KGHSH and CDR2 is LQKENI. V was clipped by 5 bases and J by 1 base, with 17 bases between them. CDR3 loop: CASSRSQGPRNTEAFF. CDR3 DNA: TGTGCCAGCTCAAGATCACAGGGTCCTAGGAACACTGAAGCTTTCTTT.

This chain uses TRBV4-1 with TRBJ1-2; D gene uncertain. The V end was cut by 1 base, the J end by 7 bases, with 16 bases between. Germline CDR1 and CDR2: MGHRA and YSYEKL. The CDR3 length is 15 residues. The CDR3 loop reads CASSQGGRVGGGYTF. CDR3 sequence (DNA): TGCGCCAGCAGCCAAGGAGGGAGGGTAGGAGGTGGCTACACCTTC.

This clonotype was seen at least ten times. The genes are TRBV5-1 and TRBJ1-1, with D tentatively TRBD1 (5 bases). The CDR3 has 16 amino acids. V lost 2 bases and J 0 bases, leaving 14 bases between the germline ends. Germline loops: CDR1 SGHRS, CDR2 YFSETQ. In nucleotides, the CDR3 is TGCGCCAGCAGCTTTGGGGCGGGGACGGTGAACACTGAAGCTTTCTTT. Its translation: CASSFGAGTVNTEAFF.

This clonotype was found once. Possible read error: a much larger clone is one base away. The chain recombines TRBV20-1 with TRBJ2-1, with D tentatively TRBD1 or TRBD2 (6 bases each). The end of the DNA is better explained by TRBJ2-7, so the J call may be wrong. Germline values: CDR1 DFQATT, CDR2 SNEGSKA (reference sequence). CDR3 size: 15 residues. The CDR3 bases are TGCAGGGCTCAAGGCTCCGGGGGCGTCTACAATGAGCAGTACTTC. Encoded protein: CRAQGSGGVYNEQYF.

The chain links TRBV27 to TRBJ2-3; 7 nucleotides align to TRBD1. The CDR3 runs 14 residues. V was pared by 5 bases and J by 0 bases, with 2 bases of the junction left unmatched. Looked up from germline, CDR1 is MNHEY and CDR2 is SMNVEV (reference sequence). CDR3 coding DNA: TGTGCCAGCAGTCAGGGGGTTAGCACAGATACGCAGTATTTT. Its protein product is CASSQGVSTDTQYF.

This clonotype showed up many times. The chain employs TRBV6-1 and TRBJ1-1, with D unresolved. This CDR3 spans 12 amino acids. V lost 6 bases, J lost 1 base, and 6 bases lay in between. The germline V gene has CDR1 MNHNS and CDR2 SASEGT. CDR3 nucleotide sequence: TGTGCCAGCAGAAACGGGAACACTGAAGCTTTCTTT. It encodes CASRNGNTEAFF.